This T cell receptor beta chain came from a study of blood T cell repertoires in COVID-19. V lost 8 bases to trimming and J lost 3 bases; unmatched junction nucleotides: 4. CDR3 length equals 14 residues. The V gene's germline CDR1 is MNHEY and CDR2 SVGAGI. The table came from immunoSEQ multiplex PCR; TCRdb's copy has only in-frame clones and leaves some out. Here the sample spans about 99,000 clones, approximately 84% being singletons. This chain links TRBV6-5 with TRBJ1-6; 7 bases line up with TRBD1. The clonotype originates from a human donor in a cohort sampled during active COVID-19. The sequencing sample was made of peripheral blood. The CDR3 loop is CASGSGGYNSPLHF. CDR3 sequence (DNA): TGTGCCAGCGGGTCAGGGGGCTATAATTCACCCCTCCACTTT.